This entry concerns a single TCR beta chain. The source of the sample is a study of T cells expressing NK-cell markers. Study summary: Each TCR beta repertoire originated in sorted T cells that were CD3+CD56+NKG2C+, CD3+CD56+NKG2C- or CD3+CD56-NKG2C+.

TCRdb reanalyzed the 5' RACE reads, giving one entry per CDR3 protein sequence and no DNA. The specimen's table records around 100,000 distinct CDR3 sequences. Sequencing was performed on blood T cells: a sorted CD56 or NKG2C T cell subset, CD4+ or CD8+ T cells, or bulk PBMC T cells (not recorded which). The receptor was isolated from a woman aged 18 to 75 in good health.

The CDR3 sequence: CASSFNSGSGEQYF. The chain links TRBV27 to TRBJ2-7; TCRdb's D call of TRBD2 is untestable without DNA. In germline, CDR1 is MNHEY, CDR2 SMNVEV (reference sequence). CDR3 length: 14 amino acids.